This T cell receptor beta chain was identified in a study of T cell changes during pregnancy in multiple sclerosis. Generated by immunoSEQ multiplex PCR, the TCRdb table keeps only in-frame clones and is missing some. The sample includes about 75,000 clones, nearly 95% of them seen just once. CDR1 is SNHLY and CDR2 is FYNNEI in the germline V gene. Trimming stripped 2 bases from V and 1 base from J, with 6 bases between. This CDR3 is built from 14 residues. The origin of this receptor is a female donor with multiple sclerosis, enrolled in a pregnancy study. This chain joins TRBV2 and TRBJ1-3; D gene ambiguous. This specimen was CD4+ T cells from peripheral blood mononuclear cells, taken after pregnancy. CDR3 residues: CASSETVSGNTIYF. DNA for the CDR3: TGTGCCAGCAGTGAAACGGTTTCTGGAAACACCATATATTTT.